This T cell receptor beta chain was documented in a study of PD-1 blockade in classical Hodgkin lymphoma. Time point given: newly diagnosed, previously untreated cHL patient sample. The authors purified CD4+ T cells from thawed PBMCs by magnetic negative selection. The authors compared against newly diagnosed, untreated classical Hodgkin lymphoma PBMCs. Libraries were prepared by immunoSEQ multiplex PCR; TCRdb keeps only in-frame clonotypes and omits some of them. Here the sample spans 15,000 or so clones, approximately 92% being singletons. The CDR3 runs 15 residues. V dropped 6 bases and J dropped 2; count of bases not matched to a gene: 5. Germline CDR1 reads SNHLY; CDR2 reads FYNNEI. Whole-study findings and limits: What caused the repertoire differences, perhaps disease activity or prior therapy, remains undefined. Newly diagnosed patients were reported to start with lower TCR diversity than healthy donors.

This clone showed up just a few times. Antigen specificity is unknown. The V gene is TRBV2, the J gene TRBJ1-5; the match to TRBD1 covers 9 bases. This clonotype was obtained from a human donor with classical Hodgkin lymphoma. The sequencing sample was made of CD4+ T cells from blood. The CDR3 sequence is CASRTGGLRNQPQHF. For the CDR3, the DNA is TGTGCCAGCAGGACAGGGGGGTTGCGCAATCAGCCCCAGCATTTT.